The following is a T cell receptor beta chain sequence with its context. Its specificity is unknown. Profiling relied on immunoSEQ multiplex PCR, and the TCRdb table lists in-frame clones only, not all of them. The sample lists more than 2,000,000 clones, more than 90% occurring once. The entry originates in a study of shared clonotypes between healthy human individuals. Study background: CD4 naive and CD4 memory each took three plates per donor, while CD8 naive took two and CD8 memory one. Study-wide findings and caveats: With few donors, the genetic and exposure-history diversity represented was limited. Non-shared clonotypes displayed generation probabilities falling below those of clonotypes present in all four donors.

Germline V gene data show CDR1 as MNHNS and CDR2 as SASEGT. The CDR3 is made up of 15 amino acids. The trim removed 7 bases at V and 3 bases at J, leaving 7 bases unmatched. A CD45RA+ naive subset and a CD45RA-negative memory subset were split from CD4+ cells. The sequence derives from a man aged 18 to 30 in good health. Source material: naive CD4+ T cells sorted from blood. Indicated subset: CD45RA+ positively selected. The chain links TRBV6-1 to TRBJ2-1; 9 bases align to TRBD2. The CDR3 nucleotides are TGTGCCAGCACCCCGCTAGCGGGACTCTACAATGAGCAGTTCTTC. Its protein is CASTPLAGLYNEQFF.